This TCR beta chain was documented in a study of cytotoxic CD8 clonotypes in ibrutinib-treated CLL. For the study at large: The patients comprised approximately 11 relapsed/refractory and around 16 treatment-naive cases, some 17 IGHV unmutated. Response sampling came at median around eleven months of treatment, ranging roughly 6 to 40 months.

On this clone itself: The antigen is undetermined.

V was cut by 0 bases and J by 3 bases, with 12 bases left in between. Germline values: CDR1 SGDLS, CDR2 YYNGEE. CDR3 length: 15 residues. For TCR beta libraries, around 1.8 micrograms of genomic DNA were obtained from cryopreserved PBMCs. Regarding the study as a whole: The public clonotypes identified were infrequent and showed contraction or stability on treatment.

The method was immunoSEQ multiplex PCR; TCRdb's version includes in-frame clones alone and lacks a portion of them. The sample has tens of thousands of clones, just over 90% seen once. Here the sequenced sample was PBMCs, taken after 12 months of ibrutinib treatment. The TCR originated in a human donor with chronic lymphocytic leukemia. The chain links TRBV9 to TRBJ1-2; D possibly corresponds to TRBD1 (5 bases). The CDR3 region has the DNA TGTGCCAGCAGCGTAGCTGGCAGGGTGGACTATGGCTACACCTTC. Protein: CASSVAGRVDYGYTF.